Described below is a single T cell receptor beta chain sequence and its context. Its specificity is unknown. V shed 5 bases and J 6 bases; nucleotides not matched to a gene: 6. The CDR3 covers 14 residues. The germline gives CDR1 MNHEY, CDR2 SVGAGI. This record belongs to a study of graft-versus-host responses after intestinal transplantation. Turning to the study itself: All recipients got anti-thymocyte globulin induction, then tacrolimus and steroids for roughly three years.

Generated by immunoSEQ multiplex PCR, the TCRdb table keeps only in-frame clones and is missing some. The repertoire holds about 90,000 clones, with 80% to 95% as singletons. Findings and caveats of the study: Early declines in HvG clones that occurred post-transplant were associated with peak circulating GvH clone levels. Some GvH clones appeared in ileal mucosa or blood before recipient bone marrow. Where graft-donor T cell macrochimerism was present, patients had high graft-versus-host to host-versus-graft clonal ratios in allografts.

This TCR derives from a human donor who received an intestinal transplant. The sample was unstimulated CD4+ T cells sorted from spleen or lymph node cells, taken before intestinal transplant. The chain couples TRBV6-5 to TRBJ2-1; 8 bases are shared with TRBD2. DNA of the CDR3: TGTGCCAGCAGTCTCGGACTAGCCCGCAATGAGCAGTTCTTC. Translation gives CASSLGLARNEQFF.